This T cell receptor beta chain originates from a study of blood T cell repertoires in COVID-19 (dated by TCRdb to 2020 to 2022). At the level of the whole study: Samples from collaborators originated in the United States, Italy and Spain and spanned both the acute and convalescent phases of COVID-19. The prospective study material was composed of cDNA or gDNA derived from T cells, B-cell-depleted T cells, or PBMCs. Subjects who had been exposed to COVID-19, were actively infected with it, or had recovered from it provided the deeply sampled blood TCRbeta repertoires that made up the dataset. The repertoires were released in a freely available public database intended as a resource for research on the immune response to SARS-CoV-2. The samples were drawn from the first 160 participants of the ongoing ImmuneRACE study and from about 1,200 subjects provided by 6 global collaborators. A de-identified subject ID, COVID-19 status, age in years and sex were almost always included in the sample metadata. Where available, HLA class I and class II types were obtained from metadata supplied by the sample provider rather than from assay-based typing. The investigation overall reported the following: How much clinical and demographic metadata was included differed by source and by participant, and the metadata was provided uncurated.

CDR1 and CDR2, looked up from the germline V gene, are SGHTS and YDEGEE. Ends trimmed: V by 6 bases, J by 4 bases; bases unmatched to a gene: 12. Measured from the cysteine to the phenylalanine, the CDR3 is 15 residues long. The CDR3 DNA has 45 bases and is translated from base 1. TCRbeta CDR3 regions were amplified from genomic DNA by means of the immunoSEQ Assay, a bias-controlled multiplex PCR. For the original study's pipeline: Within the assay, amplification of reference gene primers was used to estimate how many nucleated cells each sample contained. To quantify the absolute abundance of each unique TCRbeta CDR3 rearrangement, sequence reads were collapsed and filtered. For each sample, productive Simpson clonality was calculated as the square root of Simpson's diversity index over productive rearrangements. This immuneACCESS table, as held by TCRdb, lists in-frame sequences with V and J called but not all clones. Of the missing ones, under half trace to an unresolved V gene in checked studies; the others have no known cause. V and J calls plus clone size are reproduced from that table; the DNA served to infer D and trimming. In all, the sample holds 400,000 to 500,000 clones, and approximately 90% of those were seen once. The ten largest clones capture over 1.3% of the sample.

Collaborating institutions collected whole blood in K2EDTA tubes following their own protocols. For TCRbeta analysis, collaborators shipped samples in one of three forms: frozen whole blood, isolated PBMCs, or DNA extracted from either of those sample types. To note about this clone: The clone's antigen remains unknown. Base qualities are not at hand, and no much larger clone is one base apart.

This chain is built from TRBV5-8 and TRBJ1-2, and 7 junction bases match TRBD1. The sequenced material came from peripheral blood. This TCR was recovered from a woman aged 25 to 45 with active or convalescent COVID-19. The CDR3 here reads CASNGNRGTSYGYTF. DNA sequence: TGTGCCAGCAACGGTAACAGGGGAACGAGCTATGGCTACACCTTC.